The rows below give T cell receptor beta chains drawn from one sample of a study of follicular helper T cells after annual influenza vaccination. Here immunoSEQ multiplex PCR was the method, and the copy in TCRdb shows in-frame clones only, minus some. The sample lists about 9,400 clones, around four fifths seen once, with 1.5% to 1.9% in the top ten. The sequences come from CXCR5+ CD38- circulating T follicular helper cells from blood, collected on the day of influenza vaccination. The receptors were gathered from an adult who received the influenza vaccine. Both conserved end residues are part of each CDR3. A D gene is named only where the DNA matches it firmly. Some rows mark clone size as missing; the rest say once, few, many or name a class of expanded clone.

d_gene	v_gene	j_gene	abundance	CDR3aa	CDR3nt
TRBD1	TRBV5-1	TRBJ1-2	-	CASRRATDRDYGYTF	TGCGCCAGCAGGCGAGCCACAGACAGGGATTATGGCTACACCTTC
TRBD1	TRBV5-6	TRBJ2-7	few	CASSLTGGSLGEQYF	TGTGCCAGCAGCTTAACAGGGGGGAGCCTCGGCGAGCAGTACTTC
-	TRBV5-1	TRBJ2-3	-	CASSLEGRTDTQYF	TGCGCCAGCAGCTTGGAGGGGAGAACAGATACGCAGTATTTT
TRBD1	TRBV7-3	TRBJ2-3	-	CASSPGPYRDRGTDTQYF	TGTGCCAGCAGCCCAGGCCCCTACCGGGACAGGGGGACAGATACGCAGTATTTT
-	TRBV7-2	TRBJ1-5	-	CASSMGTREAQPQHF	TGTGCCAGCAGCATGGGGACCCGCGAGGCCCAGCCCCAGCATTTT
-	TRBV7-2	TRBJ2-1	once	CASSTKRRAGSNEQFF	TGTGCCAGCAGCACCAAACGGAGGGCGGGCTCCAATGAGCAGTTCTTC
TRBD1	TRBV30	TRBJ2-1	-	CAWAGQGDEQFF	TGTGCCTGGGCCGGGCAGGGGGATGAGCAGTTCTTC
TRBD1	TRBV27	TRBJ1-5	-	CASRGQADNQPQHF	TGTGCCAGCAGGGGACAGGCGGACAATCAGCCCCAGCATTTT
-	TRBV10-3	TRBJ2-7	-	CAIMRGTGGTYEQYF	TGTGCCATCATGAGAGGTACAGGCGGAACCTACGAGCAGTACTTC
TRBD1	TRBV7-9	TRBJ1-1	-	CASSPGQKNTEAFF	TGTGCCAGCAGCCCGGGACAGAAGAACACTGAAGCTTTCTTT
-	TRBV18	TRBJ2-7	-	CASSPRTTRDYEQYF	TGTGCCAGCTCACCTAGGACCACAAGAGACTACGAGCAGTACTTC
-	TRBV19	TRBJ1-2	-	CASSVQLSYGYTF	TGTGCCAGTAGTGTTCAGCTATCGTATGGCTACACCTTC
-	TRBV18	TRBJ1-3	-	CASSPPGAGNTIYF	TGTGCCAGCTCACCACCGGGGGCTGGAAACACCATATATTTT
-	TRBV9	TRBJ2-3	-	CASRWGQPAPVDTQYF	TGTGCCAGCAGATGGGGCCAGCCGGCCCCCGTAGATACGCAGTATTTT
TRBD1	TRBV5-8	TRBJ1-1	-	CASSPTGRTEAFF	TGTGCCAGCAGCCCGACAGGGAGGACTGAAGCTTTCTTT
-	TRBV6-1	TRBJ2-5	-	CASARGAGGETQYF	TGTGCCAGCGCACGTGGGGCCGGGGGAGAGACCCAGTACTTC
TRBD2	TRBV9	TRBJ2-1	-	CASSVVGLAGTNEQFF	TGTGCCAGCAGCGTAGTGGGACTAGCGGGAACGAATGAGCAGTTCTTC
TRBD2	TRBV2	TRBJ2-1	-	CASSEVSSGSGYEQFF	TGTGCCAGCAGTGAAGTGTCTAGCGGGAGTGGATATGAGCAGTTCTTC
-	TRBV27	TRBJ2-1	once	CASSDYYNEQFF	TGTGCCAGCAGTGACTACTACAATGAGCAGTTCTTC
TRBD2	TRBV10-2	TRBJ2-3	-	CATRGSPVAGSTDTQYF	TGCGCCACCAGGGGAAGCCCGGTAGCGGGAAGCACAGATACGCAGTATTTT
TRBD1	TRBV7-2	TRBJ1-1	-	CASSKNRDRGRGVNTEAFF	TGTGCCAGCAGTAAAAACCGGGACAGGGGGCGTGGGGTGAACACTGAAGCTTTCTTT
-	TRBV28	TRBJ2-3	-	CASSLELGSTDTQYF	TGTGCCAGCAGTTTAGAGCTGGGTAGCACAGATACGCAGTATTTT
-	TRBV20-1	TRBJ2-1	-	CSAADSPEQFF	TGCAGTGCTGCAGACTCGCCCGAGCAGTTCTTC
TRBD1	TRBV5-5	TRBJ1-1	-	CASSLNLSPGQGRKAFF	TGTGCCAGCAGCTTGAATCTAAGTCCGGGACAGGGGAGGAAAGCTTTCTTT
-	TRBV2	TRBJ2-7	few	CASKYQVSDEQYF	TGTGCCAGCAAATACCAGGTTTCAGACGAGCAGTACTTC
-	TRBV6-5	TRBJ1-2	-	CASSRWQSNYGYTF	TGTGCCAGCAGCCGCTGGCAGTCTAACTATGGCTACACCTTC
-	TRBV19	TRBJ1-2	-	CASSPTGREKYYGYTF	TGTGCCAGTAGTCCTACCGGCAGGGAGAAATACTATGGCTACACCTTC
-	TRBV6-6	TRBJ1-2	once	CASSYPTVANYGYTF	TGTGCCAGCAGTTACCCGACGGTGGCTAACTATGGCTACACCTTC